This T cell receptor beta chain was documented in a study of Graves' ophthalmopathy and Graves' hyperthyroidism. This clonotype was seen more than once but under ten times. Its cognate antigen is unknown. Study-level points and caveats: A 13-signature model separated ophthalmopathy from stable hyperthyroidism, around 88% sensitivity, roughly 80% specificity.

The authors amplified TCR beta CDR3 regions from RNA transcripts. First-round RT-PCR with HTBI primers preceded a second-round multiplex PCR. TCRdb redid the calling of the multiplex PCR reads with MiXCR, one entry per CDR3 protein. The repertoire consists of more than 1,000,000 distinct CDR3 sequences, with roughly 35% occurring once and the leading ten covering 11%. V was trimmed by 1 base and J by 2 bases, leaving 12 bases between them. There are 16 residues in the CDR3. The germline V gene has CDR1 MGHRA and CDR2 YSYEKL. The sequencing input was peripheral blood or thyroid tissue (not recorded which). The chain links TRBV4-1 to TRBJ1-3; D might be TRBD1 (5 bases). The clonotype comes from an adult man with Graves' hyperthyroidism. The CDR3 coding sequence is TGCGCCAGCAGCCAAGCCACCAGGGTTCCTGGAAACACCATATATTTT. It yields the protein CASSQATRVPGNTIYF.